In this sample, the clone carrying this T cell receptor (beta chain) turned up once. What it binds is not known. After removal of 2 bases from V and 2 bases from J, the junction contained 7 bases not matched to a gene. CDR3 size: 15 residues. Germline assignment: CDR1 SQVTM and CDR2 ANQGSEA. The donors formed part of the approximately 110-subject validation cohort, distinct from the roughly 600-subject first cohort. Sequencing used immunoSEQ multiplex PCR; TCRdb keeps in-frame clones, though not all of them. Of some 150,000 clones in the sample, roughly 91% are singletons; the top ten hold around 3.4%. The data are from a study of cytomegalovirus exposure and HLA in healthy donors. Looking at the study overall: The approximately 130 validation repertoires and the approximately 630 first-cohort repertoires shared a platform, a later analysis reported.

Whole-study results and caveats: TCR beta chains numbering more than 150 were designated cytomegalovirus-associated. CMV antigen specificity was confirmed in vitro for a few CMV-associated chains.

This TCR derives from a woman aged 18-29 years in good health and CMV-seropositive. J is TRBJ1-1 and V is TRBV29-1; TRBD1 matches at 8 bases. Sequencing used PBMCs. The CDR3 coding sequence is TGCAGCGTTGAACGGTTGACAGGGGAAAACACTGAAGCTTTCTTT. This codes for CSVERLTGENTEAFF.